Following are 5 T cell receptor beta chains from one sample sequenced in a study of long-term antiretroviral therapy in people with HIV. At survey level, the immunoSEQ assay was run in its v3.0 version. Assay: immunoSEQ multiplex PCR; the TCRdb copy retains only in-frame clones and omits some. The sample shows tens of thousands of clones, roughly 94% of them seen only once. The starting material was unsorted PBMCs, obtained 5.3 years after starting antiretroviral therapy. These receptors all stem from a man over 45 with HIV.

The chain carries TRBV10-2 and TRBJ2-7; TRBD2 matches at 13 bases. The CDR3 totals 17 residues. Germline CDR1 and CDR2: WSHSY and SAAADI. After removal of 8 bases from V and 2 bases from J, the junction contained 12 bases not matched to a gene. The CDR3: CASERDLTSGGPYEQYF. The CDR3 DNA sequence: TGCGCCAGCGAACGCGACTTGACTAGCGGGGGGCCCTACGAGCAGTACTTC.

The V call is TRBV5-1, the J call TRBJ2-3; D is tentatively TRBD1 or TRBD2 (6 bases each). This CDR3 is 15 amino acids long. The V gene lost 4 bases and the J gene lost 4 bases, with 16 bases spanning the gap. Germline CDR1 SGHRS, CDR2 YFSETQ. CDR3 residues: CASSHSRGEADTQYF. The CDR3, as DNA: TGCGCCAGCAGCCACTCGAGGGGGGAGGCAGATACGCAGTATTTT.

The rearrangement links TRBV19 to TRBJ1-5; the D is unclear. CDR3 size: 14 residues. CDR1 is LNHDA, CDR2 SQIVND, per germline (reference sequence). V dropped 1 base and J dropped 1 base, with 5 bases sitting between them. The CDR3 region has the DNA TGTGCCAGTAGTATAGCCCCCAGCAATCAGCCCCAGCATTTT. It translates to CASSIAPSNQPQHF.

This clone turned up a few times. V usage is TRBV6-5 and J usage is TRBJ1-1; D remains ambiguous. Trimming removed 0 bases from V and 4 bases from J, with 12 bases in between. CDR1 and CDR2 (germline): MNHEY, SVGAGI. This CDR3 has 15 residues. The CDR3 nucleotides are TGTGCCAGCAGTTACTCGAGAGGCTTGGGCACTGAAGCTTTCTTT. Translation gives CASSYSRGLGTEAFF.

With regard to this clone: The junction differs from germline at one of its ends, possibly a read error. The chain uses TRBV6-5 and TRBJ1-5, with D unresolved. Germline V CDR1 and CDR2: MNHEY, SVGAGI. The CDR3 is made up of 14 amino acids. DNA of the CDR3: TGTGCCGGACTCCTGGCGGGCCGCAATCAGTCCCAGCATTTT. It translates to CAGLLAGRNQSQHF.